This TCR beta chain was sequenced during a study of blood T cell repertoires in COVID-19. Study-wide background: Acute and convalescent COVID-19 samples came from the United States, Italy and Spain. The cDNA or gDNA used as material had been derived from T cells, B-cell-depleted T cells, or PBMCs.

As originally analysed: Amplification of reference gene primers was used by the study to estimate nucleated cell counts. Data came from immunoSEQ multiplex PCR; TCRdb stores just in-frame clones and leaves some out. V, J and clone size reflect that table, while D and trimming were determined from the DNA. The sample yields 200,000 or so clones, around nine tenths seen once. Recruited during active infection, patients (from Seattle) were subsequently followed longitudinally. Germline lookup yields CDR1 MGHRA and CDR2 YSYEKL. The V gene end was trimmed by 4 bases and the J gene end by 3 bases; junction bases not matched to a gene: 9. The CDR3 is made up of 17 amino acids. This clone turned up a few times.

The sample consisted of peripheral blood. The chain links TRBV4-1 to TRBJ2-1, with 10 bases matching TRBD2. The clonotype was recovered from a man aged 50 to 59 with COVID-19, enrolled during active disease. CDR3 protein: CASSPLAGLAVYNEQFF. The CDR3 DNA is TGCGCCAGCAGCCCTTTAGCCGGACTAGCGGTCTACAATGAGCAGTTCTTC.